The T cell receptor beta chain described here comes from a study of cytomegalovirus exposure and HLA in healthy donors. Study-wide results and caveats: Per published reports, the classifier diagnosed cytomegalovirus status with high specificity and sensitivity. Listed as cytomegalovirus-associated were 150 to 200 TCR beta chains. Most sequenced TCRs were rare (though some public TCRs occurred in many donors).

J was trimmed by 7 bases and V by 9 bases; bases with no gene match: 3. Germline-derived CDR1 and CDR2 are MNHNY and SVGAGI (reference sequence). The CDR3 has 11 residues. As concerns this clone: Its cognate antigen is unknown.

Produced via immunoSEQ multiplex PCR; TCRdb's table is partial and in-frame only. The repertoire has 200,000 to 250,000 clones, around 86% of them found once; the top ten carry about 2%. The chain has TRBV6-6 and TRBJ2-7, with TRBD1 matching 10 bases. This sequence was found in a woman younger than 30 in good health and CMV-seropositive. What was sequenced was PBMCs. The CDR3 protein is CASDRGQEQYF. The CDR3 DNA reads as TGTGCCAGTGACAGGGGGCAGGAGCAGTACTTC.